These 27 T cell receptor beta chains came from one sample sequenced in a study of CD8 T cells in Susac syndrome. Random hexamers served to reverse transcribe roughly 0.45 to 1 ug RNA. TCRdb reprocessed the immunoSEQ multiplex PCR reads with MiXCR, giving one entry per CDR3 protein. The repertoire holds around 270,000 distinct CDR3 sequences, with roughly 90% as singletons. Sequencing was performed on CD8+ T cells from PBMCs. These receptors were obtained from a human donor with multiple sclerosis.

The chain employs TRBV7-8 and TRBJ1-6; tentatively, D is TRBD1 (5 bases). Per germline, CDR1 SGHVS and CDR2 FQNEAQ. Deletions cut 1 base from V and 7 bases from J, with 32 bases between. The CDR3 contains 22 residues. CDR3 residues: CASSLVGLGSRDLGRGNSPLHF. CDR3 DNA: TGTGCCAGCAGCTTAGTGGGCCTAGGGTCGCGGGATTTGGGACGCGGGAATTCACCCCTCCACTTT.

The rearrangement joins TRBV7-3 to TRBJ2-7, with D perhaps TRBD2 (5 bases). Trimming pared 0 bases from V and 5 bases from J, leaving 8 bases between. CDR1 and CDR2 from the germline V gene are SGHTA and FQGTGA. This CDR3 has 13 amino acids. As DNA, the CDR3 is TGTGCCAGCAGCTTAACCGGGGTCAACGAGCAGTACTTC. Translated, it gives CASSLTGVNEQYF.

The chain links TRBV27 to TRBJ2-3; D is unclear. V gave up 5 bases and J gave up 1 base, with 10 bases separating them. CDR1 is MNHEY and CDR2 is SMNVEV in the germline V gene (reference sequence). This CDR3 is 14 amino acids long. CDR3 sequence: CASSPLAGTDTQYF. The CDR3 coding sequence is TGTGCCAGCAGTCCCCTGGCGGGCACAGATACGCAGTATTTT.

The CDR3 loop is CSTDPIWDTEAFF. The CDR3, as DNA: TGCAGCACCGACCCGATTTGGGACACTGAAGCTTTCTTT. The V gene is TRBV29-1, the J gene TRBJ1-1; D ambiguous. Deletions cut 8 bases from V and 3 bases from J, with 16 bases between. Germline CDR1 reads SQVTM; CDR2 reads ANQGSEA. This CDR3 contains 13 residues.

The V call is TRBV29-1, the J call TRBJ2-7, with 9 bases matching TRBD2. J was trimmed by 1 base and V by 0 bases; bases with no gene match: 13. The length of the CDR3 is 18 residues. Germline assignment: CDR1 SQVTM and CDR2 ANQGSEA. CDR3 sequence (DNA): TGCAGCGTTGAAGAAGGGGAAAAACATCTAGCGGGATCCTACGAGCAGTACTTC. Amino acids: CSVEEGEKHLAGSYEQYF.

V usage is TRBV10-3 and J usage is TRBJ2-1; the match to TRBD2 covers 8 bases. Germline values: CDR1 ENHRY, CDR2 SYGVKD. V gave up 3 bases and J gave up 8 bases; unmatched junction bases: 6. The CDR3 runs 14 residues. CDR3 residues: CAISDPGLEDEQFF. CDR3 DNA sequence: TGTGCCATCAGTGACCCGGGACTAGAGGATGAGCAGTTCTTC.

CDR3 sequence reads: CASSLATGLAGAYEQYF. The CDR3 DNA follows: TGTGCCAGCAGCTTAGCGACGGGACTAGCGGGAGCCTACGAGCAGTACTTC. V usage is TRBV7-9 and J usage is TRBJ2-7, with 14 positions matching TRBD2. The CDR3 sequence is 17 residues long. Germline lookup yields CDR1 SEHNR and CDR2 FQNEAQ (reference sequence). J gave up 2 bases and V 0 bases, and 3 bases lay outside the gene matches.

V and J are TRBV29-1 and TRBJ2-1; the match to TRBD2 covers 7 bases. The V and J ends lost 6 bases and 0 bases, in that order; junction bases with no gene match: 11. The CDR3 covers 16 residues. Germline CDR1 reads SQVTM; CDR2 reads ANQGSEA. In DNA, the CDR3 is TGCAGCGTCGGGGGGTTTAGCGGTAGCTCCTACAATGAGCAGTTCTTC. Amino acids: CSVGGFSGSSYNEQFF.

The V call is TRBV4-2, the J call TRBJ2-2; a weak D match, TRBD1 (5 bases). This CDR3 has 14 residues. CDR1 and CDR2 from the germline V gene are LGHNA and YNFKEQ. Trimming left V 0 bases short and J 7 bases short, with 9 bases between. The CDR3 protein is CASSQDRGVGELFF. In DNA form, the CDR3 reads TGTGCCAGCAGCCAAGATAGGGGCGTCGGGGAGCTGTTTTTT.

This clonotype was detected only once. The DNA for the CDR3 is TGTGCCAGCATCGGATGGACTAGCGGAGAAAATGAGCAGTTCTTC. Translation gives CASIGWTSGENEQFF. This chain joins TRBV27 and TRBJ2-1, with 10 bases that match TRBD2. The CDR3 runs 15 residues. Looked up from germline, CDR1 is MNHEY and CDR2 is SMNVEV (reference sequence). The V and J ends lost 7 bases and 7 bases, in that order; junction bases with no gene match: 10.

The chain links TRBV4-3 to TRBJ1-6; D gene ambiguous. The germline V gene encodes CDR1 LGHNA and CDR2 YSLEER. V dropped 2 bases and J dropped 6 bases, with 11 bases sitting between them. The CDR3 spans 15 residues. DNA for the CDR3: TGCGCCAGCAGCCAAAAGGGTTCCCTTAATTCACCCCTCCACTTT. Translation gives CASSQKGSLNSPLHF.

This sequence joins TRBV4-2 and TRBJ2-5; D is perhaps TRBD1 (5 bases). Trimming shortened V by 5 bases and J by 2 bases, and 21 bases separated the two germline ends. The V gene's germline CDR1 is LGHNA and CDR2 YNFKEQ. CDR3 length: 17 amino acids. The CDR3 loop is CASSYRQGPLIQETQYF. DNA for the CDR3: TGTGCCAGCAGCTACCGCCAGGGTCCCCTCATACAAGAGACCCAGTACTTC.

J is TRBJ2-1 and V is TRBV24-1, with TRBD2 identical over 10 bases. The length of the CDR3 is 17 residues. J was trimmed by 6 bases and V by 6 bases; bases with no gene match: 13. Germline CDR1 KGHDR, CDR2 SFDVKD. The CDR3, as DNA: TGTGCCACCAGTTTGGGGAGTCTAGCGGGAGTCGGCAATGAGCAGTTCTTC. It specifies CATSLGSLAGVGNEQFF.

The rearrangement uses TRBV19 and TRBJ2-1; 7 bases agree with TRBD1. V trimming: 5 bases; J trimming: 10 bases; junction bases outside the gene matches: 5. CDR1 LNHDA and CDR2 SQIVND come from the germline V gene (reference sequence). This CDR3 has 12 residues. The CDR3: CASSPQGKEQFF. Here the CDR3 DNA reads TGTGCCAGTAGTCCACAGGGGAAGGAGCAGTTCTTC.

The chain couples TRBV29-1 to TRBJ1-1; D is possibly TRBD1 (6 bases). The V and J ends lost 5 bases and 1 base respectively, with 11 bases between them. Germline CDR1 SQVTM, CDR2 ANQGSEA. The CDR3 has 13 residues. The CDR3 nucleotides read TGCAGCGTTCTAGGGGGAACGAACACTGAAGCTTTCTTT. Translated: CSVLGGTNTEAFF. The whole variable domain, remainder taken from reference TRBV29-1 and TRBJ1-1, is SAVISQKPSRDICQRGTSLTIQCQVDSQVTMMFWYRQQPGQSLTLIATANQGSEATYESGFVIDKFPISRPNLTFSTLTVSNMSPEDSSIYLCSVLGGTNTEAFFGQGTRLTVV.

This sequence joins TRBV13 and TRBJ2-3, with D tentatively TRBD1 (6 bases). CDR1 is PRHDT and CDR2 is FYEKMQ in the germline V gene (reference sequence). The CDR3 sequence is 16 residues long. With 0 bases removed from V and 2 bases from J, the gap between germline ends came to 12 bases. The DNA of the CDR3 is TGTGCCAGCAGCTTAGGGGACAGCGTTTCCACAGATACGCAGTATTTT. Its protein product is CASSLGDSVSTDTQYF.

V gene TRBV4-2 combines with J gene TRBJ2-7; TRBD2 agrees at 11 bases. V gave up 0 bases and J gave up 3 bases; unmatched junction bases: 1. The germline V gene encodes CDR1 LGHNA and CDR2 YNFKEQ. The CDR3 is 15 residues long. Here the CDR3 reads CASSQETSGNYEQYF. As DNA, the CDR3 is TGTGCCAGCAGCCAAGAGACTAGCGGGAACTACGAGCAGTACTTC.

The V gene is TRBV27, the J gene TRBJ1-1, with D uncertain. CDR3 length equals 11 residues. Trimming removed 6 bases at V and 6 bases at J, with 8 bases between. CDR1 MNHEY and CDR2 SMNVEV come from the germline V gene (reference sequence). The DNA of the CDR3 is TGTGCCAGCAGATCCGGGCCTGAAGCTTTCTTT. It specifies CASRSGPEAFF.

The chain employs TRBV30 and TRBJ2-1, with 10 bases fitting TRBD2. The V gene end was trimmed by 2 bases and the J gene end by 7 bases; junction bases not matched to a gene: 11. Germline values: CDR1 GTSNPN, CDR2 SVGIG (reference sequence). CDR3 size: 16 residues. The chain's CDR3 is CAWSNPPAGGPNEQFF. The CDR3 DNA follows: TGTGCCTGGAGTAACCCCCCAGCGGGGGGGCCTAATGAGCAGTTCTTC.

This rearrangement joins TRBV20-1 to TRBJ2-1; D could derive from TRBD1 or TRBD2 (5 bases each). Trimming took 3 bases from V and 3 from J, leaving 12 bases between them. Germline V gene data show CDR1 as DFQATT and CDR2 as SNEGSKA (reference sequence). The CDR3 length is 14 residues. CDR3 amino acids: CSASPGQDYNEQFF. As DNA, the CDR3 is TGCAGTGCTAGTCCGGGGCAGGACTACAATGAGCAGTTCTTC.

In DNA form, the CDR3 reads TGTGCCAGCAGCCCAAGCGGGTCGAGCTCCTACGAGCAGTACTTC. It yields the protein CASSPSGSSSYEQYF. This sequence joins TRBV9 and TRBJ2-7; tentative D call: TRBD2 (6 bases). Trimming pared 4 bases from V and 0 bases from J, leaving 14 bases between. The CDR3 loop spans 15 amino acids. Germline V gene sequence: CDR1 SGDLS, CDR2 YYNGEE.

V and J are TRBV29-1 and TRBJ2-3; 11 bases fit TRBD2. V shed 4 bases, J shed 6 bases, and the junction held 9 bases outside the gene matches. The CDR3 runs 15 residues. CDR1 and CDR2 (germline): SQVTM, ANQGSEA. The CDR3 DNA is TGCAGCGTTGCGGGACTAGCGGCGTCTTGGGATACGCAGTATTTT. Translating gives CSVAGLAASWDTQYF.

The V and J genes are TRBV30 and TRBJ1-5; a possible D gene is TRBD1 (5 bases). The CDR3 is 15 amino acids. The V end lost 0 bases, the J end lost 1 base, and 10 bases lay between the germline ends. Germline V gene data show CDR1 as GTSNPN and CDR2 as SVGIG (reference sequence). The CDR3 nucleotides are TGTGCCTGGAGTGTACGGGGGGGGAGCAATCAGCCCCAGCATTTT. Amino acid sequence: CAWSVRGGSNQPQHF.

This clonotype was seen once. The J gene is TRBJ2-1, the V gene TRBV14, with 10 nucleotides matching TRBD1. Germline-derived CDR1 and CDR2 are SGHDN and FVKESK. Unmatched junction bases numbered 5, after V lost 0 bases and J lost 0 bases. The CDR3 covers 18 residues. CDR3 nucleotides: TGTGCCAGCAGCCAAGAAGGGACAGGGGTTAGCTCCTACAATGAGCAGTTCTTC. It specifies CASSQEGTGVSSYNEQFF.

J is TRBJ2-7 and V is TRBV11-2; TRBD2 aligns across 10 bases. CDR1 SGHAT and CDR2 FQNNGV come from the germline V gene. The CDR3 runs to 16 residues. Unmatched junction bases numbered 9, after V lost 4 bases and J lost 3 bases. CDR3 residues: CASSSPSSGSGYEQYF. The CDR3, as DNA: TGTGCCAGCAGCTCACCCTCTAGCGGGAGTGGCTACGAGCAGTACTTC.

The chain couples TRBV3-1 to TRBJ1-2; TRBD1 matches at 10 bases. V was clipped by 4 bases and J by 3 bases; unmatched bases: 8. The CDR3 runs 16 residues. The V gene's germline CDR1 is LGHDT and CDR2 YNNKEL (reference sequence). The chain's CDR3 is CASSLPLGTGDYGYTF. Here the CDR3 DNA reads TGTGCCAGCAGCCTACCTCTAGGGACAGGGGACTATGGCTACACCTTC.

This chain uses TRBV7-6 with TRBJ1-2; possibly TRBD1 for D (5 bases). Germline CDR1 and CDR2: SGHVS and FNYEAQ. V was cut by 2 bases and J by 6 bases, with 13 bases left in between. This CDR3 contains 14 residues. The CDR3 DNA follows: TGTGCCAGCAGCTTAAGTACAGGACTGAATGGCTACACCTTC. Translation gives CASSLSTGLNGYTF. Together with reference TRBV7-6 and TRBJ1-2, the CDR3 gives the full variable domain: GAGVSQSPRYKVTKRGQDVALRCDPISGHVSLYWYRQALGQGPEFLTYFNYEAQQDKSGLPNDRFSAERPEGSISTLTIQRTEQRDSAMYRCASSLSTGLNGYTFGSGTRLTVV.